Below are 28 T cell receptor beta chains sequenced from a single sample in a study of OX40 agonist ivuxolimab in advanced cancers. The assay was immunoSEQ multiplex PCR, and TCRdb's table has in-frame clones only and misses some. Altogether about 89,000 clones are present, about 88% being singletons, with the ten largest covering 0.25% to 0.3%. The source was CD4+ or CD8+ T cells sorted from blood, collected in a trial of the OX40 agonist ivuxolimab. These receptors originate from an adult with an advanced solid tumor such as melanoma, head and neck, liver or kidney cancer.

The chain employs TRBV6-6 and TRBJ2-2; D possibly corresponds to TRBD2 (5 bases). The V gene lost 5 bases and the J gene lost 5 bases, with 15 bases spanning the gap. The CDR3 consists of 15 residues. The germline V gene encodes CDR1 MNHNY and CDR2 SVGAGI (reference sequence). The CDR3 reads CASSQQRARTGELFF. The CDR3, as DNA: TGTGCCAGCAGTCAACAGAGGGCCCGGACCGGGGAGCTGTTTTTT.

The rearrangement uses TRBV11-2 and TRBJ2-7; D possibly corresponds to TRBD2 (6 bases). The V end lost 5 bases, the J end lost 0 bases, and 20 bases lay between the germline ends. The germline V gene has CDR1 SGHAT and CDR2 FQNNGV. CDR3 length: 17 amino acids. CDR3 in amino acids: CASSPPGTGVLSYEQYF. The CDR3 region has the DNA TGTGCCAGCAGCCCTCCAGGGACGGGGGTCCTCTCCTACGAGCAGTACTTC.

The chain is built from TRBV14 and TRBJ1-2; D gene uncertain. The CDR3 consists of 13 residues. Germline V gene sequence: CDR1 SGHDN, CDR2 FVKESK. Trimming cost V 0 bases and J 8 bases, with 10 bases left between them. The CDR3 DNA reads TGTGCCAGCAGCCAAGACGGCATAGGAGGCTACACCTTC. This encodes CASSQDGIGGYTF.

The chain is built from TRBV7-9 and TRBJ2-1; 9 positions agree with TRBD1. Looked up from germline, CDR1 is SEHNR and CDR2 is FQNEAQ (reference sequence). The ends lost 4 bases at V and 6 bases at J; junction bases unmatched: 1. The CDR3 sequence is 13 residues long. CDR3 bases: TGTGCCAGCAGCTGGGACAGGGTCAATGAGCAGTTCTTC. It is translated as CASSWDRVNEQFF.

The rearrangement uses TRBV14 and TRBJ1-2; no definite D call. CDR3 length: 12 amino acids. Trimming took 0 bases from V and 4 from J, leaving 3 bases between them. From germline, CDR1 is SGHDN and CDR2 FVKESK. CDR3 residues: CASSQEGYGYTF. Here the CDR3 DNA reads TGTGCCAGCAGCCAAGAAGGCTATGGCTACACCTTC.

The genes are TRBV5-6 and TRBJ1-3; perhaps TRBD1 as D (6 bases). Trimming took off 4 bases at V and 0 bases at J, with 20 bases between the two ends. The CDR3 contains 18 residues. Looked up from germline, CDR1 is SGHDT and CDR2 is YYEEEE. The CDR3 DNA follows: TGTGCCAGCAGCAGTCGTCCGACAGGCCTAAGCTCTGGAAACACCATATATTTT. Protein: CASSSRPTGLSSGNTIYF.

The V call is TRBV6-1, the J call TRBJ2-7, with 8 bases fitting TRBD1. There are 14 residues in the CDR3. V gave up 4 bases and J gave up 4 bases; unmatched junction bases: 6. In germline, CDR1 is MNHNS, CDR2 SASEGT. The CDR3: CASSVDRAGYEQYF. In DNA form, the CDR3 reads TGTGCCAGCAGTGTGGACAGGGCGGGATACGAGCAGTACTTC.

This clone came up a few times. J is TRBJ1-6 and V is TRBV11-3; 10 bases are shared with TRBD1. The CDR3 extends over 16 amino acids. CDR1 is SGHNT, CDR2 YENEEA, per germline. V was pared by 4 bases and J by 8 bases, with 8 bases of the junction left unmatched. The CDR3 is CASSSDSGTGDSPLHF. The CDR3 nucleotides read TGTGCCAGCAGCTCCGATTCCGGGACAGGGGATTCACCCCTCCACTTT. Full variable domain (outside the CDR3, taken from reference TRBV11-3 and TRBJ1-6): EAGVVQSPRYKIIEKKQPVAFWCNPISGHNTLYWYLQNLGQGPELLIRYENEEAVDDSQLPKDRFSAERLKGVDSTLKIQPAELGDSAVYLCASSSDSGTGDSPLHFGNGTRLTVT.

The V and J genes are TRBV27 and TRBJ2-7; 8 nucleotides match TRBD2. The V segment lost 5 bases and the J segment 7 bases; nucleotides outside the gene matches: 13. This CDR3 spans 15 amino acids. The germline gives CDR1 MNHEY, CDR2 SMNVEV (reference sequence). This CDR3 reads CASSPLVGGAGEQYF. The CDR3, as DNA: TGTGCCAGCAGTCCATTGGTCGGGGGGGCCGGGGAGCAGTACTTC.

V is TRBV4-1 and J is TRBJ2-4; 8 bases map to TRBD2. Germline V lookup: CDR1 MGHRA, CDR2 YSYEKL. This CDR3 is 18 amino acids long. J lost 5 bases, V lost 4 bases, and 16 bases had no gene match. CDR3 in amino acids: CASSRILPPGLGENIQYF. Here the CDR3 DNA reads TGCGCCAGCAGCCGAATCCTCCCGCCGGGACTAGGGGAAAACATTCAGTACTTC.

The chain couples TRBV9 to TRBJ1-1; TRBD1 matches at 10 bases. The CDR3 loop spans 17 amino acids. Trimming removed 0 bases from V and 0 bases from J; junction bases left unmatched: 5. Germline loops: CDR1 SGDLS, CDR2 YYNGEE. CDR3 bases: TGTGCCAGCAGCGTAGGACAGGGGGCCAGCATGAACACTGAAGCTTTCTTT. Its translation is CASSVGQGASMNTEAFF. Full variable domain (rest looked up from reference TRBV9 and TRBJ1-1): DSGVTQTPKHLITATGQRVTLRCSPRSGDLSVYWYQQSLDQGLQFLIQYYNGEERAKGNILERFSAQQFPDLHSELNLSSLELGDSALYFCASSVGQGASMNTEAFFGQGTRLTVV.

The J gene is TRBJ2-1, the V gene TRBV5-1; D remains unclear. V shed 4 bases and J shed 2 bases, with 13 bases lying between them. The length of the CDR3 is 15 residues. Germline V gene lookup returns CDR1 SGHRS and CDR2 YFSETQ. The DNA of the CDR3 is TGCGCCAGCAGCCCCGAGACACCAACCTACAATGAGCAGTTCTTC. Protein: CASSPETPTYNEQFF.

V and J are TRBV5-4 and TRBJ2-7; a possible D gene is TRBD1 (6 bases). CDR3 length: 15 residues. The V and J ends lost 3 bases and 1 base respectively, with 14 bases between them. Germline lookup yields CDR1 SGHNT and CDR2 YYREEE (reference sequence). This chain's CDR3 is CASSSAQRGSYEQYF. The DNA for the CDR3 is TGTGCCAGCAGCTCAGCCCAGAGGGGGTCCTACGAGCAGTACTTC.

As regards this clone: Other DNA sequences in this specimen translate into the identical CDR3. The chain couples TRBV18 to TRBJ2-7, with TRBD1 identical over 9 bases. Trimming took 0 bases from V and 1 from J; bases not matched to a gene: 1. The V gene's germline CDR1 is KGHSH and CDR2 LQKENI. The CDR3 is 15 residues long. The CDR3 DNA is TGTGCCAGCTCACCACCGGGACAGGGTTCCTACGAGCAGTACTTC. Its translation is CASSPPGQGSYEQYF. Variable domain in full (rest from reference TRBV18 and TRBJ2-7): NAGVMQNPRHLVRRRGQEARLRCSPMKGHSHVYWYRQLPEEGLKFMVYLQKENIIDESGMPKERFSAEFPKEGPSILRIQQVVRGDSAAYFCASSPPGQGSYEQYFGPGTRLTVT.

The rearrangement uses TRBV9 and TRBJ2-1; 8 bases are shared with TRBD1. The CDR3 is 14 amino acids. The germline V gene encodes CDR1 SGDLS and CDR2 YYNGEE. V lost 2 bases to trimming and J lost 5 bases; unmatched junction nucleotides: 3. The CDR3 region is CASSVGQGDNEQFF. The CDR3 region has the DNA TGTGCCAGCAGCGTCGGACAGGGCGACAATGAGCAGTTCTTC.

The V and J genes are TRBV7-2 and TRBJ1-1; D is uncertain. The V gene's germline CDR1 is SGHTA and CDR2 FQGNSA. CDR3 length: 13 residues. The V gene lost 1 base and the J gene lost 6 bases, with 9 bases spanning the gap. CDR3 sequence reads: CASSLVVGSEAFF. The CDR3 DNA is TGTGCCAGCAGCTTAGTGGTAGGGTCTGAAGCTTTCTTT.

The chain couples TRBV19 to TRBJ1-4; weak D call: TRBD1 (5 bases). The CDR3 is made up of 15 amino acids. V was clipped by 7 bases and J by 0 bases, with 12 bases between them. Germline-derived CDR1 and CDR2 are LNHDA and SQIVND (reference sequence). For the CDR3, the DNA is TGTGCCAGTACCCTAGGGGTCCCAACTAATGAAAAACTGTTTTTT. This codes for CASTLGVPTNEKLFF.

This clone was detected only once. V gene TRBV5-4 combines with J gene TRBJ2-1; 9 bases agree with TRBD2. This CDR3 has 15 amino acids. Germline lookup yields CDR1 SGHNT and CDR2 YYREEE (reference sequence). Trimming cost V 0 bases and J 5 bases; bases outside gene matches: 3. CDR3 in amino acids: CASSLGAGGDNEQFF. The DNA for the CDR3 is TGTGCCAGCAGCTTGGGAGCGGGGGGTGACAATGAGCAGTTCTTC.

The chain joins TRBV7-6 to TRBJ2-5; D gene ambiguous. CDR1 is SGHVS, CDR2 FNYEAQ, per germline. This CDR3 has 15 amino acids. The V end lost 5 bases, the J end lost 7 bases, and 20 bases lay between the germline ends. CDR3 in amino acids: CASSKAPAIVGTQYF. CDR3 nucleotides: TGTGCCAGCAGCAAGGCCCCAGCGATTGTGGGGACCCAGTACTTC.

This clone is a singleton in its sample. The genes are TRBV6-5 and TRBJ1-3; 7 positions agree with TRBD1. The germline CDR1 and CDR2 sequences are MNHEY and SVGAGI. The trim removed 5 bases at V and 4 bases at J, leaving 5 bases unmatched. This CDR3 comprises 14 residues. The CDR3 DNA sequence: TGTGCCAGCAGTCTCGACAGGGCCGGAAACACCATATATTTT. Protein: CASSLDRAGNTIYF.

A single count supports this clone. The J gene is TRBJ1-3, the V gene TRBV2; TRBD1 might be the D (5 bases). V shed 2 bases and J shed 5 bases, with 10 bases lying between them. Germline assignment: CDR1 SNHLY and CDR2 FYNNEI. This CDR3 is 14 amino acids long. The CDR3 loop reads CASSEMAGRNTIYF. The DNA of the CDR3 is TGTGCCAGCAGTGAAATGGCAGGGCGAAACACCATATATTTT.

The gene calls are TRBV2 and TRBJ2-5, with unresolved D. Trimming left V 2 bases short and J 1 base short, with 8 bases between. Germline CDR1 and CDR2: SNHLY and FYNNEI. The CDR3 loop spans 14 amino acids. The DNA for the CDR3 is TGTGCCAGCAGTGAATCCCAGGCCCAAGAGACCCAGTACTTC. Its translation: CASSESQAQETQYF.

The chain uses TRBV29-1 and TRBJ2-7, with 10 bases fitting TRBD1. Germline-derived CDR1 and CDR2 are SQVTM and ANQGSEA. The CDR3 covers 13 residues. V trimming: 6 bases; J trimming: 5 bases; junction bases outside the gene matches: 7. The CDR3 is CSVGGTGANEQYF. The CDR3, as DNA: TGCAGCGTCGGCGGGACAGGGGCTAACGAGCAGTACTTC.

The V gene is TRBV18, the J gene TRBJ1-2; D ambiguous. Per the germline V gene, CDR1 is KGHSH and CDR2 is LQKENI. V was trimmed by 4 bases and J by 0 bases, leaving 15 bases between them. The CDR3 is 16 residues long. This chain's CDR3 is CASSLLSDRANYGYTF. In nucleotides, the CDR3 is TGTGCCAGCTCACTGCTCTCGGATAGGGCTAACTATGGCTACACCTTC.

The chain couples TRBV19 to TRBJ2-3; tentatively, D is TRBD2 (5 bases). V was clipped by 1 base and J by 2 bases, with 16 bases between them. The CDR3 totals 17 residues. Germline V gene data show CDR1 as LNHDA and CDR2 as SQIVND (reference sequence). CDR3 nucleotides: TGTGCCAGTAGTATAGGACGTCCGGGGTCGGTCACAGATACGCAGTATTTT. Its translation is CASSIGRPGSVTDTQYF.

This clone was observed once. This sequence joins TRBV9 and TRBJ2-5, with TRBD1 identical over 8 bases. The CDR3 runs 16 residues. Looked up from germline, CDR1 is SGDLS and CDR2 is YYNGEE. J was trimmed by 5 bases and V by 1 base; bases with no gene match: 10. The CDR3, as DNA: TGTGCCAGCAGCGTACAGGGGGCGACGAAGGGGGAGACCCAGTACTTC. Translation: CASSVQGATKGETQYF.

This clone showed up just a few times. This chain links TRBV5-1 with TRBJ2-1; 11 bases agree with TRBD2. Per the germline V gene, CDR1 is SGHRS and CDR2 is YFSETQ. The CDR3 runs to 15 residues. Unmatched junction bases numbered 9, after V lost 5 bases and J lost 8 bases. CDR3 nucleotide sequence: TGCGCCAGCAGGACTAGCGGGGTGAGAATAGATGAGCAGTTCTTC. Amino acids: CASRTSGVRIDEQFF.

Written as DNA, the CDR3 is TGTGCCAGCAGTGAAAGGGACACCATATATTTT. Translated, it gives CASSERDTIYF. The V gene is TRBV6-1, the J gene TRBJ1-3; D not certain. The CDR3 runs 11 residues. V lost 2 bases and J lost 8, with 4 bases in between. CDR1 and CDR2 (germline): MNHNS, SASEGT.